This T cell receptor beta chain was recorded in a study of T cells after yellow fever vaccination. Study-wide results and limits: Detected again after the booster were most primary-vaccination clones, at 95% to 96% CD4 and nearly 90% CD8.

A process of 5'RACE template switching, which added a universal primer site and UMIs, was used to make TCR cDNA. TCRdb redid the calling of the 5' RACE reads with MiXCR, one entry per CDR3 protein. Of 60,000 to 85,000 distinct CDR3 sequences listed, 6.5% were seen once; the top ten hold around a third. The V and J ends lost 1 base and 6 bases, in that order; junction bases with no gene match: 4. The CDR3 is 14 amino acids. The germline CDR1 and CDR2 sequences are SGHVS and FQNEAQ. Notes on this clonotype: What it recognizes is unknown.

This receptor was identified in a man between 18 and 35 years old who received the YFV17D yellow fever vaccine. The chain employs TRBV7-8 and TRBJ2-5, with 8 nucleotides matching TRBD1. The specimen comprised CD8+ T cells sorted from PBMCs, sampled roughly seven weeks after the first yellow fever vaccination. Here the CDR3 reads CASSLEDRAKTQYF. CDR3 DNA sequence: TGTGCCAGCAGCTTAGAGGACAGGGCAAAGACCCAGTACTTC.